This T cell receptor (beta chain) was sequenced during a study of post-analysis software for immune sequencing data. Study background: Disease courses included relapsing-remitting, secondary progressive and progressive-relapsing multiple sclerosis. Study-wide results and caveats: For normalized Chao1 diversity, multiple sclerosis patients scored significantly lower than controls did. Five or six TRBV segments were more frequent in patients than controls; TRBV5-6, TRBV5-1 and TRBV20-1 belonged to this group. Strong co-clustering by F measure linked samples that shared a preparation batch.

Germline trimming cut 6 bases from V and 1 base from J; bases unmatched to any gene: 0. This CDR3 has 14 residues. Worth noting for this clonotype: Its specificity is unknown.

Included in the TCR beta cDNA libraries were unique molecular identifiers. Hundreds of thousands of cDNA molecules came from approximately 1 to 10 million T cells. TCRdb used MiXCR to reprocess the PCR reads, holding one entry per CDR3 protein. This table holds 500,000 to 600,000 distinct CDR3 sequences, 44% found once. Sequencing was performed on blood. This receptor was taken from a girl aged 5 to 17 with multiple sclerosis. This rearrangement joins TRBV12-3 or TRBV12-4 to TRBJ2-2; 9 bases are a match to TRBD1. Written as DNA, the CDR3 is TGTGCCAGCAGGGGACAGGGGAACACCGGGGAGCTGTTTTTT. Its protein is CASRGQGNTGELFF.